These T cell receptor beta chains were read from a single sample in a study of human T cells and chemical hapten exposure. In TCRdb, the RACE reads were re-called with MiXCR into one record per CDR3 protein. The profile covers some 120,000 distinct CDR3 sequences, with roughly an eighth appearing a single time and over 1.1% taken by the ten largest. The material was whole blood, obtained in connection with sensitization to the hapten diphenylcyclopropenone (DPC). The source is a woman in her forties or fifties with alopecia areata. Some clones in this sample may be carry-over from other donors' samples. The CDR3 runs from the conserved cysteine through the conserved F or W. A D gene is named only where the DNA matches it firmly. Part of the rows lack a size; the others show once, few, many or a class for expanded clones.

size: few; D: TRBD2; J: TRBJ2-3; V: TRBV11-2; CDR3: CASSLRTSGRGMDTQYF; DNA: TGTGCCAGCAGCTTAAGGACTAGCGGGAGAGGGATGGATACGCAGTATTTT
size: -; D: TRBD1; J: TRBJ1-1; V: TRBV9; CDR3: CASSAFPTGGTEAFF; DNA: TGTGCCAGCAGCGCATTCCCCACAGGGGGCACTGAAGCTTTCTTT
size: few; D: TRBD2; J: TRBJ2-1; V: TRBV20-1; CDR3: CSAQGTRLTNEQFF; DNA: TGCAGTGCCCAGGGGACTAGGCTTACCAATGAGCAGTTCTTC
size: many; D: -; J: TRBJ2-7; V: TRBV4-1; CDR3: CASSQPTGLRNEQYF; DNA: TGCGCCAGCAGTCAACCCACAGGATTACGGAACGAGCAGTACTTC
size: -; D: -; J: TRBJ1-4; V: TRBV6-1; CDR3: CASDGRAGENEKLFF; DNA: TGTGCCAGCGACGGGAGGGCGGGTGAGAATGAAAAACTGTTTTTT
size: -; D: TRBD2; J: TRBJ2-2; V: TRBV12-3/TRBV12-4; CDR3: CASRLGAGATGELFF; DNA: TGTGCCAGCCGCCTAGGAGCGGGAGCCACCGGGGAGCTGTTTTTT
size: few; D: TRBD1; J: TRBJ1-1; V: TRBV2; CDR3: CASSEGTGGGNTEAFF; DNA: TGTGCCAGCAGTGAAGGGACAGGGGGCGGAAACACTGAAGCTTTCTTT
size: many; D: -; J: TRBJ1-1; V: TRBV20-1; CDR3: CSARGRIQNTEAFF; DNA: TGCAGTGCTAGGGGCCGGATCCAGAACACTGAAGCTTTCTTT
size: many; D: TRBD1; J: TRBJ1-1; V: TRBV9; CDR3: CASSVVTGKNTEAFF; DNA: TGTGCCAGCAGCGTTGTGACAGGGAAGAACACTGAAGCTTTCTTT
size: -; D: -; J: TRBJ1-2; V: TRBV9; CDR3: CASSAPLTF; DNA: TGTGCCAGCAGCGCCCCTCTCACCTTC
size: many; D: TRBD1; J: TRBJ2-7; V: TRBV29-1; CDR3: CSVTPTGSYEQYF; DNA: TGCAGCGTCACCCCGACAGGGAGCTACGAGCAGTACTTC
size: -; D: TRBD2; J: TRBJ2-3; V: TRBV7-6; CDR3: CASSPRGLAGVDTQYF; DNA: TGTGCCAGCAGCCCGAGGGGACTAGCGGGGGTTGATACGCAGTATTTT
size: -; D: -; J: TRBJ1-5; V: TRBV7-8; CDR3: CASSSTENQPQHF; DNA: TGTGCCAGCAGCTCGACAGAAAATCAGCCCCAGCATTTT
size: -; D: -; J: TRBJ2-1; V: TRBV3-1; CDR3: CASSQDHRTYNEQFF; DNA: TGTGCCAGCAGCCAAGATCATCGCACCTACAATGAGCAGTTCTTC
size: many; D: TRBD2; J: TRBJ2-1; V: TRBV6-1; CDR3: CASSRTSGHNEQFF; DNA: TGTGCCAGCAGCCGGACTAGCGGTCACAATGAGCAGTTCTTC
size: few; D: -; J: TRBJ2-1; V: TRBV12-3/TRBV12-4; CDR3: CASSFEGRGAEQFF; DNA: TGTGCCAGCAGTTTTGAGGGGCGCGGTGCTGAGCAGTTCTTC
size: few; D: TRBD1; J: TRBJ2-7; V: TRBV29-1; CDR3: CSVGEGTGAEQYF; DNA: TGCAGCGTTGGGGAAGGGACAGGGGCCGAGCAGTACTTC
size: many; D: TRBD1; J: TRBJ2-2; V: TRBV7-9; CDR3: CASSLKGGSAGELFF; DNA: TGTGCCAGCAGCCTGAAAGGGGGCTCGGCCGGGGAGCTGTTTTTT
size: -; D: -; J: TRBJ2-5; V: TRBV5-1; CDR3: CASSLVVRETQYF; DNA: TGCGCCAGCAGCTTGGTAGTACGAGAGACCCAGTACTTC
size: few; D: -; J: TRBJ1-5; V: TRBV11-2; CDR3: CASSRGSGNQPQHF; DNA: TGTGCCAGCTCGCGGGGGAGCGGCAATCAGCCCCAGCATTTT
size: few; D: -; J: TRBJ2-1; V: TRBV20-1; CDR3: CSARESSRRRNEQFF; DNA: TGCAGTGCTAGAGAGAGTAGCCGTCGAAGGAATGAGCAGTTCTTC
size: few; D: -; J: TRBJ1-1; V: TRBV7-2; CDR3: CASSLVGGYTEAFF; DNA: TGTGCCAGCAGCTTAGTCGGGGGTTACACTGAAGCTTTCTTT
size: few; D: -; J: TRBJ1-2; V: TRBV28; CDR3: CASSFSGYGYTF; DNA: TGTGCCAGCAGTTTTAGTGGCTATGGCTACACCTTC
size: many; D: -; J: TRBJ2-1; V: TRBV27; CDR3: CASSLGGQVNEQFF; DNA: TGTGCCAGCAGTTTAGGGGGGCAGGTCAATGAGCAGTTCTTC
size: many; D: -; J: TRBJ2-6; V: TRBV18; CDR3: CASSPGDGANVLTF; DNA: TGTGCCAGCTCCCCAGGTGATGGGGCCAACGTCCTGACTTTC
size: many; D: TRBD2; J: TRBJ2-3; V: TRBV6-2/TRBV6-3; CDR3: CASSLRLAGLTTDTQYF; DNA: TGTGCCAGCAGTCTTCGGCTAGCGGGGCTAACCACAGATACGCAGTATTTT
size: few; D: -; J: TRBJ2-1; V: TRBV19; CDR3: CASSILRLLKDNEQFF; DNA: TGTGCCAGTAGTATTTTACGCCTCCTAAAGGACAATGAGCAGTTCTTC
size: few; D: TRBD2; J: TRBJ2-5; V: TRBV11-1; CDR3: CASSLSLAGEETQYF; DNA: TGTGCCAGCAGCTTAAGCTTAGCGGGAGAAGAGACCCAGTACTTC
size: -; D: TRBD1; J: TRBJ2-4; V: TRBV28; CDR3: CASSFPGQGGSAKNIQYF; DNA: TGTGCCAGCAGTTTCCCGGGACAGGGAGGTTCGGCCAAAAACATTCAGTACTTC
size: many; D: -; J: TRBJ2-7; V: TRBV13; CDR3: CATTPRAEQYF; DNA: TGTGCCACTACTCCGAGGGCGGAGCAGTACTTC
size: -; D: -; J: TRBJ1-2; V: TRBV9; CDR3: CASSEHPSGMDGYTF; DNA: TGTGCCAGCAGCGAACATCCGTCGGGGATGGATGGCTACACCTTC
size: -; D: TRBD1; J: TRBJ1-2; V: TRBV6-5; CDR3: CASSGTDYGYTF; DNA: TGTGCTAGCAGCGGGACAGACTATGGCTACACCTTC
size: -; D: -; J: TRBJ1-1; V: TRBV5-5; CDR3: CASSLGAGTSNTEAFF; DNA: TGTGCCAGCAGCTTGGGGGCCGGGACGTCGAACACTGAAGCTTTCTTT
size: many; D: -; J: TRBJ2-3; V: TRBV14; CDR3: CASSQDAYSADTQYF; DNA: TGTGCCAGCAGCCAAGATGCCTATTCGGCAGATACGCAGTATTTT
size: many; D: -; J: TRBJ1-4; V: TRBV7-6; CDR3: CASSLEVLAGEKLFF; DNA: TGTGCCAGCAGCTTAGAAGTTTTGGCAGGAGAAAAACTGTTTTTT
size: few; D: -; J: TRBJ1-6; V: TRBV11-2; CDR3: CASSLAGGSPLHF; DNA: TGTGCCAGCAGCTTGGCCGGGGGGTCACCCCTCCACTTT
size: many; D: TRBD2; J: TRBJ2-1; V: TRBV14; CDR3: CASSLGTSGTDEQFF; DNA: TGTGCCAGCAGCCTTGGGACTAGCGGGACCGATGAGCAGTTCTTC
size: many; D: -; J: TRBJ1-4; V: TRBV3-1; CDR3: CASSQGQGGEKLFF; DNA: TGTGCCAGCAGCCAAGGGCAGGGTGGTGAAAAACTGTTTTTT
size: few; D: -; J: TRBJ2-6; V: TRBV6-6; CDR3: CASSLDGSGANVLTF; DNA: TGTGCCAGCAGTTTGGACGGCTCTGGGGCCAACGTCCTGACTTTC
size: many; D: -; J: TRBJ1-5; V: TRBV12-2; CDR3: CASRLVNPGHQPQHF; DNA: TGTGCAAGTCGCTTAGTTAATCCGGGACATCAGCCCCAGCATTTT
size: many; D: -; J: TRBJ2-5; V: TRBV7-9; CDR3: CASSSAEVREDQYF; DNA: TGTGCCAGCAGCTCCGCGGAGGTCCGCGAGGACCAGTACTTC
size: many; D: -; J: TRBJ1-1; V: TRBV7-8; CDR3: CASSLIRGTGAGEAFF; DNA: TGTGCCAGCAGCTTGATCAGAGGGACTGGGGCGGGCGAGGCTTTCTTT
size: -; D: TRBD1; J: TRBJ2-5; V: TRBV7-9; CDR3: CASSPNRDRIRKPQETQYF; DNA: TGTGCCAGCAGTCCGAACCGGGACAGAATACGAAAGCCTCAAGAGACCCAGTACTTC
size: few; D: TRBD1; J: TRBJ2-2; V: TRBV29-1; CDR3: CSVALRGFGELFF; DNA: TGCAGCGTTGCACTCAGGGGGTTCGGGGAGCTGTTTTTT
size: few; D: -; J: TRBJ1-6; V: TRBV9; CDR3: CASSVGNSPLHF; DNA: TGTGCCAGCAGCGTCGGGAATTCACCCCTCCACTTT
size: many; D: TRBD1; J: TRBJ2-7; V: TRBV12-3/TRBV12-4; CDR3: CASSSSSGQGRREQYF; DNA: TGTGCCAGCAGTTCATCATCCGGACAGGGGAGGCGCGAGCAGTACTTC
size: many; D: -; J: TRBJ1-2; V: TRBV29-1; CDR3: CSVLQGVYTF; DNA: TGCAGCGTTCTTCAGGGTGTCTACACCTTC
size: few; D: -; J: TRBJ2-3; V: TRBV5-1; CDR3: CASSLPARVGTDTQYF; DNA: TGCGCCAGCAGCCTGCCAGCCAGGGTCGGGACAGATACGCAGTATTTT
size: many; D: -; J: TRBJ2-1; V: TRBV20-1; CDR3: CSAREIAAPGNEQFF; DNA: TGCAGTGCTAGGGAAATAGCAGCCCCGGGGAATGAGCAGTTCTTC
size: -; D: TRBD1; J: TRBJ2-2; V: TRBV12-3/TRBV12-4; CDR3: CASSPGTGLNTGELFF; DNA: TGTGCCAGCAGCCCCGGGACAGGACTCAACACCGGGGAGCTGTTTTTT
size: few; D: TRBD1; J: TRBJ2-5; V: TRBV6-5; CDR3: CASGLPGQQETQYF; DNA: TGTGCCAGCGGTCTACCGGGACAGCAAGAGACCCAGTACTTC
size: few; D: -; J: TRBJ1-2; V: TRBV20-1; CDR3: CSAVSISGNYGYTF; DNA: TGCAGTGCTGTCTCGATCTCAGGGAACTATGGCTACACCTTC
size: -; D: TRBD1; J: TRBJ1-5; V: TRBV6-5; CDR3: CASSSQGYSNQPQHF; DNA: TGTGCCAGCAGTTCACAGGGGTATAGCAATCAGCCCCAGCATTTT
size: -; D: -; J: TRBJ1-1; V: TRBV2; CDR3: CASSEGGRVPEAFF; DNA: TGTGCCAGCAGTGAAGGGGGGAGGGTTCCTGAAGCTTTCTTT
size: few; D: TRBD1; J: TRBJ2-7; V: TRBV12-3/TRBV12-4; CDR3: CASSSTPPAGGLYEQYF; DNA: TGTGCCAGCAGTTCCACCCCGCCGGCAGGGGGTCTCTACGAGCAGTACTTC